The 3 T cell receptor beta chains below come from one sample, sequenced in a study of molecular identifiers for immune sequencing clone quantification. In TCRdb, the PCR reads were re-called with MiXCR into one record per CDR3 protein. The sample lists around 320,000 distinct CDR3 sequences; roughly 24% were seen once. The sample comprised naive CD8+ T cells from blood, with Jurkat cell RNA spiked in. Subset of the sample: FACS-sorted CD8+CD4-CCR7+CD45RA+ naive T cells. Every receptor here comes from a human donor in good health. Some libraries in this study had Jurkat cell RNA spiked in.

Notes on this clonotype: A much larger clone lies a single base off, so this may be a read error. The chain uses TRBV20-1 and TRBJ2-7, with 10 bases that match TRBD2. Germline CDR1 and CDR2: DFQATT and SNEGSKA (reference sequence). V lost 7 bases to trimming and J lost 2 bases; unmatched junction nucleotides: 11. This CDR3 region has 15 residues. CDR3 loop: CSVRILAGDTYEQYF. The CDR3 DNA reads TGCAGTGTTCGGATCCTAGCGGGGGACACCTACGAGCAGTACTTC.

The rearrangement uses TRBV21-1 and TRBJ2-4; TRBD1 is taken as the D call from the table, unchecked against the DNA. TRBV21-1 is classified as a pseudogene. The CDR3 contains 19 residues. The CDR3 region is CASSKDPWTAGLAKNIQYF. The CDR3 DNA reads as TGTGCCAGCAGCAAAGATCCCTGGACAGCGGGCCTAGCCAAAAACATTCAGTACTTC.

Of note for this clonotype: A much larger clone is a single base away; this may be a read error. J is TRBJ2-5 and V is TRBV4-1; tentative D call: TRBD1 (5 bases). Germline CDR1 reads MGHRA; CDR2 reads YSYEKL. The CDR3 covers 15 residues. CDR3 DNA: TGCGCCAGCGGCCAAGTCCCAGGGTTCCAAGAGACCCAGTACTTC. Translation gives CASGQVPGFQETQYF.